The 20 T cell receptor beta chains below come from one sample, sequenced in a study of blood T cell repertoires in COVID-19. Measured with immunoSEQ multiplex PCR; TCRdb has only the in-frame clones, and not every one. The data contain 140,000 to 150,000 clones, 84% of them singletons. The source material was peripheral blood. These receptors were obtained from a human donor in a cohort sampled during active COVID-19.

J is TRBJ2-7 and V is TRBV13; 10 bases are a match to TRBD2. The CDR3 has 16 amino acids. The germline gives CDR1 PRHDT, CDR2 FYEKMQ (reference sequence). Trimming at V came to 4 bases and at J to 1 base, leaving 7 bases not matched to a gene. CDR3 region: CASSSLLAGPSYEQYV. The CDR3 DNA reads as TGTGCCAGCAGCTCCCTACTAGCGGGGCCTTCCTACGAGCAGTACGTC.

The V call is TRBV7-2, the J call TRBJ2-5, with 9 bases that match TRBD2. V was clipped by 4 bases and J by 3 bases; unmatched bases: 15. Germline assignment: CDR1 SGHTA and CDR2 FQGNSA. This CDR3 has 18 amino acids. CDR3 region: CASSSAGRGGPTKETQYF. CDR3 sequence (DNA): TGTGCCAGCAGCTCTGCGGGGCGGGGGGGGCCGACCAAAGAGACCCAGTACTTC.

The V call is TRBV21-1, the J call TRBJ1-1; the table calls TRBD1, which could not be checked here. TRBV21-1 is marked as a pseudogene. This CDR3 has 19 amino acids. CDR3 nucleotide sequence: TGTGCCTCCTCCAGGGAGAGACAGGGGGGCCTTGAGTTGAACACTGAAGCTTTCTTT. This translates into CASSRERQGGLELNTEAFF.

This chain links TRBV25-1 with TRBJ1-1; TRBD1 matches 10 bases. The CDR3 totals 14 residues. Germline V gene sequence: CDR1 MGHDK, CDR2 SYGVNS. With V trimmed by 1 base and J by 11 bases, 7 bases remained unmatched. CDR3 bases: TGTGCCAGCAGTGAATCGGTAGACAGGGGGCCGGCTTTCTTT. This translates into CASSESVDRGPAFF.

J is TRBJ1-4 and V is TRBV5-8; TRBD1 agrees at 10 bases. V was pared by 0 bases and J by 7 bases, with 6 bases of the junction left unmatched. The CDR3 is 16 residues long. CDR1 SGHTS and CDR2 YDEGEE come from the germline V gene. CDR3 bases: TGTGCCAGCAGCTTGGCCTTGGGGACAGGGGTTGAAAAACTGTTTTTT. Its protein is CASSLALGTGVEKLFF.

This clone appeared a single time. The genes are TRBV7-6 and TRBJ2-5; TRBD1 matches at 9 bases. The V segment lost 5 bases and the J segment 5 bases; nucleotides outside the gene matches: 15. Germline V gene data show CDR1 as SGHVS and CDR2 as FNYEAQ. The CDR3 is 17 residues long. The CDR3 DNA follows: TGTGCCAGCAGCCAAACAGGGGGCGGCGGAAATGGGGAGACCCAGTACTTC. Translating it yields CASSQTGGGGNGETQYF.

V gene TRBV29-1 combines with J gene TRBJ2-1; D not resolved. CDR3 length: 13 amino acids. The V end lost 1 base, the J end lost 4 bases, and 8 bases lay between the germline ends. CDR1 is SQVTM, CDR2 ANQGSEA, per germline. CDR3 protein: CSVEGAAYNEQFF. In DNA form, the CDR3 reads TGCAGCGTTGAAGGGGCAGCTTACAATGAGCAGTTCTTC.

The V call is TRBV4-2, the J call TRBJ1-2, with 7 bases that match TRBD1. From germline, CDR1 is LGHNA and CDR2 YNFKEQ. The CDR3 length is 15 residues. After removal of 6 bases from V and 8 bases from J, the junction contained 15 bases not matched to a gene. The CDR3 nucleotides are TGTGCCAGCAGTATGAATAGGGGGCAGGGCGGAGGCTACACCTTC. It translates to CASSMNRGQGGGYTF.

The rearrangement uses TRBV19 and TRBJ2-2, with D possibly being TRBD2 (5 bases). With 5 bases removed from V and 3 bases from J, the gap between germline ends came to 10 bases. This CDR3 is 14 amino acids long. In germline, CDR1 is LNHDA, CDR2 SQIVND (reference sequence). The CDR3 DNA follows: TGTGCCAGTAGTCGAGAGGGCTACACCGGGGAGCTGTTTTTT. Translated, it gives CASSREGYTGELFF.

This clone appeared a single time. The gene calls are TRBV28 and TRBJ2-5, with TRBD1 as a possible D gene (6 bases). The V end lost 6 bases, the J end lost 1 base, and 9 bases lay between the germline ends. The CDR3 covers 13 residues. The germline CDR1 and CDR2 sequences are MDHEN and SYDVKM. CDR3 loop: CASSLDSQETQYF. CDR3 nucleotides: TGTGCCAGCAGCCTGGACAGCCAAGAGACCCAGTACTTC.

The genes are TRBV7-2 and TRBJ2-3; perhaps TRBD2 as D (6 bases). Trimming pared 3 bases from V and 5 bases from J, leaving 21 bases between. This CDR3 region has 17 residues. Germline V gene data show CDR1 as SGHTA and CDR2 as FQGNSA. The CDR3 reads CASSFEGAGSGRDTQYF. The CDR3 DNA reads as TGTGCCAGCAGCTTCGAGGGCGCGGGGTCCGGGAGAGATACGCAGTATTTT.

This clone was picked up one time. The chain couples TRBV11-2 to TRBJ1-4; D uncertain. In germline, CDR1 is SGHAT, CDR2 FQNNGV. This CDR3 has 15 residues. Deletions cut 4 bases from V and 8 bases from J, with 17 bases between. CDR3 bases: TGTGCCAGCAGCTCTAGACTGGAGGGAGGGGAAAAACTGTTTTTT. It yields the protein CASSSRLEGGEKLFF. The full variable domain, completed using reference TRBV11-2 and TRBJ1-4, is EAGVAQSPRYKIIEKRQSVAFWCNPISGHATLYWYQQILGQGPKLLIQFQNNGVVDDSQLPKDRFSAERLKGVDSTLKIQPAKLEDSAVYLCASSSRLEGGEKLFFGSGTQLSVL.

V is TRBV2 and J is TRBJ2-3; TRBD2 agrees at 10 bases. From germline, CDR1 is SNHLY and CDR2 FYNNEI. CDR3 length equals 17 residues. The V and J ends lost 7 bases and 5 bases, in that order; junction bases with no gene match: 15. The DNA for the CDR3 is TGTGCCAGCACCTCCCGAGGGAGCGGGGGGGTCGGAGATACGCAGTATTTT. Protein: CASTSRGSGGVGDTQYF. Supplemented by reference TRBV2 and TRBJ2-3, the full variable domain reads EPEVTQTPSHQVTQMGQEVILRCVPISNHLYFYWYRQILGQKVEFLVSFYNNEISEKSEIFDDQFSVERPDGSNFTLKIRSTKLEDSAMYFCASTSRGSGGVGDTQYFGPGTRLTVL.

The gene calls are TRBV2 and TRBJ1-5; the match to TRBD1 covers 9 bases. The CDR3 runs to 15 residues. Germline-derived CDR1 and CDR2 are SNHLY and FYNNEI. V shed 6 bases and J 5 bases; nucleotides not matched to a gene: 8. This CDR3 is CASRGLTGGDQPQHF. The CDR3 coding sequence is TGTGCCAGCAGAGGGCTTACAGGGGGCGATCAGCCCCAGCATTTT.

This chain links TRBV12-3 or TRBV12-4 with TRBJ1-1; 7 nucleotides match TRBD1. The V and J ends lost 8 bases and 1 base, in that order; junction bases with no gene match: 4. This CDR3 comprises 13 residues. This CDR3 reads CASLDRENTEAFF. The DNA for the CDR3 is TGTGCCAGCCTTGACAGGGAGAACACTGAAGCTTTCTTT.

The chain employs TRBV25-1 and TRBJ1-3; D not resolved. The germline V gene encodes CDR1 MGHDK and CDR2 SYGVNS. The length of the CDR3 is 15 residues. V was shortened by 6 bases and J by 1 base, with 13 bases between the two germline ends. CDR3 nucleotides: TGTGCCAGCAGAGCACCGGGTGGATCTGGAAACACCATATATTTT. Encoded protein: CASRAPGGSGNTIYF.

The chain is built from TRBV5-1 and TRBJ1-1, with 12 bases lining up with TRBD1. The CDR3 is 14 residues long. The V and J ends lost 4 bases and 6 bases, in that order; junction bases with no gene match: 4. Germline loops: CDR1 SGHRS, CDR2 YFSETQ. The CDR3 nucleotides read TGCGCCAGCAGCCAGGGACAGGGGGCTGCTGAAGCTTTCTTT. Protein sequence: CASSQGQGAAEAFF. Filled out from reference TRBV5-1 and TRBJ1-1, the complete variable domain reads KAGVTQTPRYLIKTRGQQVTLSCSPISGHRSVSWYQQTPGQGLQFLFEYFSETQRNKGNFPGRFSGRQFSNSRSEMNVSTLELGDSALYLCASSQGQGAAEAFFGQGTRLTVV.

The J gene is TRBJ2-1, the V gene TRBV14, with a weak D call TRBD1 (6 bases). CDR1 is SGHDN and CDR2 is FVKESK in the germline V gene. Trimming stripped 3 bases from V and 9 bases from J, with 15 bases between. The CDR3 runs 14 residues. CDR3 coding DNA: TGTGCCAGCAGCCACAGGGGACCCAGGATTGAGCAGTTCTTC. Its protein is CASSHRGPRIEQFF.

This clone was found a few times. The chain uses TRBV5-1 and TRBJ1-5; the match to TRBD1 covers 8 bases. V was clipped by 5 bases and J by 5 bases; unmatched bases: 3. This CDR3 region has 13 residues. In germline, CDR1 is SGHRS, CDR2 YFSETQ. The CDR3 region is CASSPTGDQPQHF. Here the CDR3 DNA reads TGCGCCAGCAGTCCGACAGGGGATCAGCCCCAGCATTTT.

The chain employs TRBV28 and TRBJ1-5; TRBD1 aligns across 9 bases. The CDR3 spans 15 residues. Germline V CDR1 and CDR2: MDHEN, SYDVKM. V was clipped by 8 bases and J by 4 bases; unmatched bases: 9. The CDR3, as DNA: TGTGCCAGCCACGGCTGGGGACAGGGTAATCAGCCCCAGCATTTT. Its protein product is CASHGWGQGNQPQHF.